This T cell receptor (beta chain) stems from a study of shared clonotypes between healthy human individuals. Looking at the study overall: Each donor contributed plates that comprised three CD4 naive, three CD4 memory, two CD8 naive and one CD8 memory.

Per the germline V gene, CDR1 is LNHNV and CDR2 is YYDKDF (reference sequence). Deletions cut 6 bases from V and 3 bases from J, with 18 bases between. CDR3 length: 15 amino acids. A single count supports this clone. Its specificity is not known. Findings and caveats of the study: The four-donor shared clonotypes exceeded non-shared clonotypes in generation probability, with non-shared ones scoring lower. Apart from blood, nothing was sampled; tissue repertoires likely differ.

Generated by immunoSEQ multiplex PCR, the TCRdb table keeps only in-frame clones and is missing some. The sample has over a million clones; 98% are singletons. The rearrangement uses TRBV15 and TRBJ2-7; D possibly matches TRBD1 or TRBD2 (5 bases each). The clonotype was recovered from a man between 25 and 39 years old in good health. The sequenced sample was naive CD4+ T cells sorted from blood. The sample's subset: CD45RA+ positively selected. CDR3: CATSPGWGRGYEQYF. CDR3 nucleotide sequence: TGTGCCACCAGTCCGGGATGGGGCCGAGGCTACGAGCAGTACTTC.